This T cell receptor (beta chain) was identified during a study of blood T cell repertoires in COVID-19. Living in 24 US areas, the participants were between 18 and 89 years of age. The germline V gene has CDR1 LGHNA and CDR2 YNFKEQ. Losses at the gene ends were 0 bases for V and 1 base for J; bases not matched to a gene: 3. The CDR3 length is 15 residues. Generated by immunoSEQ multiplex PCR, the TCRdb table keeps only in-frame clones and is missing some. The table shows roughly 200,000 clones, with approximately 86% occurring only once. Specimen: PBMCs or T cells enriched from blood (not recorded which). The receptor was derived from a man younger than 35 with acute COVID-19. V gene TRBV4-2 combines with J gene TRBJ2-7; 7 nucleotides align to TRBD2. In DNA, the CDR3 is TGTGCCAGCAGCCAAGAGCTAGCGGTTTCCTACGAGCAGTACTTC. This sequence encodes CASSQELAVSYEQYF.